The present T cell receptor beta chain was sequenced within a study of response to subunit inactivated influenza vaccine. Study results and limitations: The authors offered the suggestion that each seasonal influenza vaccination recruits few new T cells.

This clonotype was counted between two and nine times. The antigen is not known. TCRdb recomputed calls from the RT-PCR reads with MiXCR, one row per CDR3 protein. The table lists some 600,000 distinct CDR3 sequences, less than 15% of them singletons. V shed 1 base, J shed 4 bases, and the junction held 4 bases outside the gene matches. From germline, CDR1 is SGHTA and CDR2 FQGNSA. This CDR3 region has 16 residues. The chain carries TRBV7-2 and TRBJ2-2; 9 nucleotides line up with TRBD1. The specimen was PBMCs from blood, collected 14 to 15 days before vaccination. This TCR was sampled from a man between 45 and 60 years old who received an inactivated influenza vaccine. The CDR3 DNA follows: TGTGCCAGCAGCTTAGGGACAGGGGTCCCCACCGGGGAGCTGTTTTTT. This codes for CASSLGTGVPTGELFF.